This TCR beta chain was obtained from a study of identical twins. A single record per CDR3 protein comes from TCRdb applying MiXCR to the 5' RACE reads. The table has a few hundred thousand distinct CDR3 sequences, less than 20% seen once. The sample holds many counts of this clonotype. Antigen: not known. Trimming took 7 bases from V and 0 from J, leaving 10 bases between them. The germline gives CDR1 SNHLY, CDR2 FYNNEI. The CDR3 consists of 14 residues. General study findings and limits: The study found weaker excess twin sharing in beta out-of-frame sequences. Low generation probability was overrepresented in out-of-frame alpha sequences shared by twins.

Material: naive T cells sorted from blood. The clonotype was recovered from a man aged 50 or older in good health. The chain carries TRBV2 and TRBJ2-1; D gene unclear. The CDR3 DNA is TGTGCCAGCATGACGTTTATCTCCTACAATGAGCAGTTCTTC. Translated, it gives CASMTFISYNEQFF.